This T cell receptor (beta chain) appears in the sequencing data of a study of blood T cell repertoires in COVID-19. The overall study: Both acute and convalescent COVID-19 samples were obtained from the United States, Italy and Spain. From T cells, B-cell-depleted T cells, or PBMCs came the material, which was cDNA or gDNA.

Authors' processing steps: Estimation of nucleated cell counts was performed using reference gene primer amplification. TCRdb keeps only in-frame clones here, not all; method: immunoSEQ multiplex PCR. V and J calls and clone size are those listed in that table; D and trimming were worked out from the DNA. The sample holds approximately 110,000 clones, around nine tenths seen once. This clone was counted only a few times. This CDR3 spans 11 amino acids. J was trimmed by 8 bases and V by 6 bases; bases with no gene match: 3. From germline, CDR1 is KGHSH and CDR2 LQKENI. The source material was peripheral blood. The chain recombines TRBV18 with TRBJ1-1, with 7 bases fitting TRBD1. The clonotype comes from a woman aged 45-65 years with active or convalescent COVID-19. The CDR3 nucleotides are TGTGCCAGCTCCATGGGACAGGAAGCTTTCTTT. Protein sequence: CASSMGQEAFF. Looking up the rest from reference TRBV18 and TRBJ1-1 gives the full variable domain: NAGVMQNPRHLVRRRGQEARLRCSPMKGHSHVYWYRQLPEEGLKFMVYLQKENIIDESGMPKERFSAEFPKEGPSILRIQQVVRGDSAAYFCASSMGQEAFFGQGTRLTVV.